These 25 T cell receptor beta chains originate from one sample sequenced in a study of T cell clones after liver transplantation. Assay used: immunoSEQ multiplex PCR; TCRdb lists only in-frame clones, some missing. The sample includes tens of thousands of clones, around nine tenths seen only once; the top ten take about 2.5%. Here the sequenced sample was CD4+ T cells from blood, taken before liver transplant. These TCRs come from a human donor who received a liver transplant.

The chain couples TRBV7-3 to TRBJ2-2; TRBD2 might be the D (5 bases). Germline assignment: CDR1 SGHTA and CDR2 FQGTGA. This CDR3 is built from 15 residues. Trimming took 5 bases from V and 7 from J, leaving 17 bases between them. This chain's CDR3 is CASSPDSTMVGELFF. The DNA for the CDR3 is TGTGCCAGCAGCCCGGACTCGACAATGGTCGGGGAGCTGTTTTTT.

The J gene is TRBJ2-2, the V gene TRBV7-3; unclear D gene. CDR3 length: 12 residues. Germline values: CDR1 SGHTA, CDR2 FQGTGA. With 2 bases removed from V and 8 bases from J, the gap between germline ends came to 6 bases. The CDR3 protein is CASSLPSGELFF. The CDR3 nucleotides are TGTGCCAGCAGCTTACCTAGTGGGGAGCTGTTTTTT.

The CDR3 is CASSEFSKTGLYNEQFF. The CDR3 DNA sequence: TGTGCCAGCAGTGAATTTAGTAAAACAGGGCTCTACAATGAGCAGTTCTTC. The chain recombines TRBV6-1 with TRBJ2-1, with D maybe TRBD1 (6 bases). This CDR3 is 17 amino acids long. Looked up from germline, CDR1 is MNHNS and CDR2 is SASEGT. The V and J ends lost 2 bases and 3 bases respectively, with 17 bases between them.

The rearrangement uses TRBV11-3 and TRBJ2-1, with TRBD2 matching 10 bases. The CDR3 runs 16 residues. The V segment lost 5 bases and the J segment 8 bases; nucleotides outside the gene matches: 12. Per germline, CDR1 SGHNT and CDR2 YENEEA. The CDR3 is CASSRTSGTPGDEQFF. The CDR3 DNA reads TGTGCCAGCAGCCGGACTAGCGGCACGCCCGGCGATGAGCAGTTCTTC. The full variable domain, its missing parts supplied by reference TRBV11-3 and TRBJ2-1, is EAGVVQSPRYKIIEKKQPVAFWCNPISGHNTLYWYLQNLGQGPELLIRYENEEAVDDSQLPKDRFSAERLKGVDSTLKIQPAELGDSAVYLCASSRTSGTPGDEQFFGPGTRLTVL.

This rearrangement joins TRBV10-3 to TRBJ2-3, with D maybe TRBD1 (5 bases). CDR1 and CDR2 from the germline V gene are ENHRY and SYGVKD. The V and J ends lost 4 bases and 2 bases respectively, with 7 bases between them. The CDR3 contains 13 residues. This chain's CDR3 is CAISARDTDTQYF. The CDR3 DNA reads TGTGCCATCAGTGCCAGGGACACAGATACGCAGTATTTT.

This clone was seen a single time. The chain carries TRBV5-6 and TRBJ2-5, with 7 nucleotides matching TRBD1. CDR1 and CDR2 from the germline V gene are SGHDT and YYEEEE. The CDR3 consists of 19 residues. The V gene end was trimmed by 1 base and the J gene end by 5 bases; junction bases not matched to a gene: 20. The chain's CDR3 is CASSLLRGTGDSLGETQYF. The CDR3, as DNA: TGTGCCAGCAGCTTGCTGAGGGGGACCGGGGACAGCTTGGGGGAGACCCAGTACTTC. Using reference TRBV5-6 and TRBJ2-5 for the parts outside the CDR3, the full variable domain is DAGVTQSPTHLIKTRGQQVTLRCSPKSGHDTVSWYQQALGQGPQFIFQYYEEEERQRGNFPDRFSGHQFPNYSSELNVNALLLGDSALYLCASSLLRGTGDSLGETQYFGPGTRLLVL.

The J gene is TRBJ1-6, the V gene TRBV28; D is unclear. Between the trimmed V and J ends, which lost 6 bases and 7 bases, there was a span of 10 bases. The germline gives CDR1 MDHEN, CDR2 SYDVKM. The CDR3 consists of 13 residues. The CDR3 nucleotides read TGTGCCAGCAGACGAGAGGGCAATTCACCCCTCCACTTT. Its translation: CASRREGNSPLHF.

The chain has TRBV5-8 and TRBJ2-7; D not resolved. Germline CDR1 is SGHTS and CDR2 is YDEGEE. The V and J ends lost 4 bases and 3 bases respectively, with 2 bases between them. This CDR3 spans 10 amino acids. The chain's CDR3 is CASSRYEQYF. The CDR3 DNA reads TGTGCCAGCAGCCGCTACGAGCAGTACTTC.

The CDR3 spells CAWSLIAGGGTDTQYF. The CDR3 DNA sequence: TGTGCCTGGAGTCTAATAGCGGGGGGTGGCACAGATACGCAGTATTTT. The chain combines TRBV30 with TRBJ2-3; TRBD2 agrees at 10 bases. The CDR3 consists of 16 residues. Germline V gives CDR1 GTSNPN, CDR2 SVGIG (reference sequence). V dropped 2 bases and J dropped 1; count of bases not matched to a gene: 6.

This chain links TRBV11-3 with TRBJ2-7, with 10 positions matching TRBD1. V trimming: 5 bases; J trimming: 0 bases; junction bases outside the gene matches: 4. The CDR3 has 15 amino acids. CDR1 is SGHNT and CDR2 is YENEEA in the germline V gene. CDR3 sequence reads: CASSPGQGNSYEQYF. The DNA of the CDR3 is TGTGCCAGCAGCCCGGGACAGGGGAACTCCTACGAGCAGTACTTC. Variable domain in full (rest from reference TRBV11-3 and TRBJ2-7): EAGVVQSPRYKIIEKKQPVAFWCNPISGHNTLYWYLQNLGQGPELLIRYENEEAVDDSQLPKDRFSAERLKGVDSTLKIQPAELGDSAVYLCASSPGQGNSYEQYFGPGTRLTVT.

The chain uses TRBV2 and TRBJ2-6; TRBD2 matches 7 bases. Trimming removed 5 bases from V and 0 bases from J; junction bases left unmatched: 4. This CDR3 is 16 amino acids long. Per the germline V gene, CDR1 is SNHLY and CDR2 is FYNNEI. The CDR3 is CASSLAGDSGANVLTF. The DNA for the CDR3 is TGTGCCAGCAGTCTGGCGGGGGACTCTGGGGCCAACGTCCTGACTTTC.

The chain combines TRBV6-6 with TRBJ1-2; D gene ambiguous. This CDR3 region has 13 residues. V lost 4 bases, J lost 5 bases, and 11 bases lay in between. Germline V CDR1 and CDR2: MNHNY, SVGAGI (reference sequence). The DNA for the CDR3 is TGTGCCAGCAGTTCCGGGTCCTCATATGGCTACACCTTC. As protein: CASSSGSSYGYTF.

The J gene is TRBJ2-4, the V gene TRBV28, with 14 bases aligning to TRBD2. The germline V gene encodes CDR1 MDHEN and CDR2 SYDVKM. The CDR3 extends over 14 amino acids. The V gene end was trimmed by 4 bases and the J gene end by 16 bases; junction bases not matched to a gene: 9. CDR3 nucleotide sequence: TGTGCCAGCAGTTCCCCGGGACTAGCGGGAGACGAATACTTC. Protein: CASSSPGLAGDEYF.

This chain uses TRBV7-7 with TRBJ2-1; 9 nucleotides align to TRBD2. The trim removed 1 base at V and 8 bases at J, leaving 6 bases unmatched. CDR3 length: 15 residues. Per the germline V gene, CDR1 is SSHAT and CDR2 is FNYEAQ (reference sequence). CDR3 region: CASSLGAGGPHEQFF. CDR3 DNA: TGTGCCAGCAGCTTAGGTGCGGGAGGGCCTCATGAGCAGTTCTTC.

CDR3 in amino acids: CSVERGGSTEAFF. DNA for the CDR3: TGCAGCGTTGAACGGGGAGGGAGCACTGAAGCTTTCTTT. This rearrangement joins TRBV29-1 to TRBJ1-1, with D hard to call. Looked up from germline, CDR1 is SQVTM and CDR2 is ANQGSEA. This CDR3 spans 13 amino acids. Trimming took off 2 bases at V and 4 bases at J, with 11 bases between the two ends.

The table lists this clone with a count of one. This sequence joins TRBV7-8 and TRBJ1-5, with D perhaps TRBD1 (5 bases). V gave up 1 base and J gave up 3 bases, with 10 bases separating them. Looked up from germline, CDR1 is SGHVS and CDR2 is FQNEAQ. The CDR3 length is 15 residues. Written as DNA, the CDR3 is TGTGCCAGCAGCTTAGACGGGGCTCTCAATCAGCCCCAGCATTTT. This codes for CASSLDGALNQPQHF.

The chain combines TRBV6-5 with TRBJ2-7; 9 bases are shared with TRBD2. The CDR3 length is 15 residues. Germline-derived CDR1 and CDR2 are MNHEY and SVGAGI. Trimming took 11 bases from V and 2 from J; bases not matched to a gene: 13. The CDR3 DNA is TGTGCCGCTCGCGGGGGGGCTGAAAGTACCTACGAGCAGTACTTC. Translating gives CAARGGAESTYEQYF.

V gene TRBV2 combines with J gene TRBJ2-7; 7 nucleotides match TRBD1. The germline gives CDR1 SNHLY, CDR2 FYNNEI. This CDR3 has 14 residues. DNA for the CDR3: TGTGTCTCAGCACGGGACAGCAGCTCCTACGAGCAGTACTTC. Translating it yields CVSARDSSSYEQYF.

This rearrangement joins TRBV6-6 to TRBJ2-2; D is unresolved. Trimming took off 0 bases at V and 3 bases at J, with 8 bases between the two ends. The germline CDR1 and CDR2 sequences are MNHNY and SVGAGI (reference sequence). CDR3 length equals 15 residues. This CDR3 is CASSYSGSDTGELFF. Here the CDR3 DNA reads TGTGCCAGCAGTTACTCTGGTTCGGACACCGGGGAGCTGTTTTTT.

The rearrangement joins TRBV27 to TRBJ1-5; D might be TRBD1 (5 bases). CDR1 and CDR2 (germline): MNHEY, SMNVEV (reference sequence). Trimming took 3 bases from V and 0 from J, leaving 12 bases between them. The CDR3 consists of 16 residues. CDR3 residues: CASSLEGPYSNQPQHF. CDR3 nucleotides: TGTGCCAGCAGTTTGGAGGGGCCCTATAGCAATCAGCCCCAGCATTTT.

The CDR3 nucleotides are TGTGCCAGCAGTGATCGGACAGGGTCCGTTTCCGAGCAGTACTTC. It encodes CASSDRTGSVSEQYF. The chain couples TRBV2 to TRBJ2-7; 8 positions agree with TRBD1. Germline V gene sequence: CDR1 SNHLY, CDR2 FYNNEI. The CDR3 extends over 15 amino acids. Germline trimming cut 3 bases from V and 6 bases from J; bases unmatched to any gene: 10. Full variable domain (rest looked up from reference TRBV2 and TRBJ2-7): EPEVTQTPSHQVTQMGQEVILRCVPISNHLYFYWYRQILGQKVEFLVSFYNNEISEKSEIFDDQFSVERPDGSNFTLKIRSTKLEDSAMYFCASSDRTGSVSEQYFGPGTRLTVT.

V gene TRBV11-2 combines with J gene TRBJ2-1; D gene uncertain. Deletions cut 3 bases from V and 5 bases from J, with 8 bases between. Germline V CDR1 and CDR2: SGHAT, FQNNGV. The CDR3 is 13 residues long. In nucleotides, the CDR3 is TGTGCCAGCAGCTTTAGCCCGAACAATGAGCAGTTCTTC. This codes for CASSFSPNNEQFF.

V gene TRBV9 combines with J gene TRBJ2-1; TRBD2 is a possible D gene (6 bases). Germline V gene data show CDR1 as SGDLS and CDR2 as YYNGEE. This CDR3 is built from 15 residues. Deletions cut 5 bases from V and 9 bases from J, with 21 bases between. CDR3 sequence (DNA): TGTGCCAGCAGTGACTTGTGGGAGGTGGGGCTTGAGCAGTTCTTC. Its translation: CASSDLWEVGLEQFF.

The chain has TRBV25-1 and TRBJ2-7; TRBD1 might be the D (6 bases). CDR1 and CDR2 (germline): MGHDK, SYGVNS. This CDR3 is built from 13 residues. V was cut by 5 bases and J by 3 bases, with 11 bases left in between. In nucleotides, the CDR3 is TGTGCCAGCAGTCCTCAGGGGCGCTACGAGCAGTACTTC. This sequence encodes CASSPQGRYEQYF.

The chain combines TRBV29-1 with TRBJ2-1; D is perhaps TRBD2 (7 bases). The CDR3 sequence is 16 residues long. V dropped 6 bases and J dropped 5 bases, with 23 bases sitting between them. CDR1 and CDR2 (germline): SQVTM, ANQGSEA. This chain's CDR3 is CSVGKGGAYEDNEQFF. CDR3 DNA sequence: TGCAGCGTGGGTAAGGGGGGGGCTTATGAGGACAATGAGCAGTTCTTC.